This TCR beta chain stems from a study of human T cells and chemical hapten exposure (TCRdb year 2021). Background for the entire study: For sensitization, 2% DPC in acetone was applied to a roughly 2 cm by roughly 2 cm area of upper inner arm skin. Throughout the study period of around 24 weeks, patients also received therapeutic DPC doses to the scalp every week. Patch testing was done on the upper back using Finn chambers containing 0.01% DPC, and results were scored after 6 days according to International Contact Dermatitis Research Group standards. The patient cohort, mostly female, included alopecia areata with under or over 50% scalp involvement, alopecia totalis and alopecia universalis. Libraries were pooled for sequencing, and variation in per-sample TCR yields was attributed mainly to small differences in library volumes within the pool. The study tracked peripheral blood TCR repertoire changes in vivo during primary and secondary sensitization to the hapten diphenylcyclopropenone (DPC) in alopecia patients. Blood samples were taken from patients before sensitization (week 0) and at 2, 6 and about 24 weeks after DPC sensitization. For TCR sequencing, blood came from 25 to 35 alopecia patients at anywhere from one to four time points (pre-sensitization, 2, 6 and 24 weeks).

Here is what the overall study found, with its caveats: Compared with pre-sensitization or healthy control sets, expanded TCRs formed significantly more large CDR3 similarity clusters, which is consistent with antigen-driven responses. Alopecia, a presumed autoimmune disease, was present in all patients, so the immune response of the patients might differ from that of healthy individuals. The number of PT1 expanded TCRs positively correlated with patch test score, significant at thresholds 8, 16 and 32 but not 4. After repeated subsampling, changes were observed in the strength of the expansion versus patch-test correlation and in the threshold at which the correlation became significant. DPC sensitization did not change the number of TCRs with a frequency above 1 in 1000, and there was no evidence of changes in global repertoire structure.

This clonotype occurred many times. No cognate antigen has been identified for it. No base quality values were provided; no much bigger clone lies one nucleotide off. Counted from cysteine to phenylalanine, this CDR3 has 13 amino acids. The retained sequence is limited to the CDR3, 39 bases, with the frame set at the first base. After removal of 5 bases from V and 5 bases from J, the junction retains 3 bases not matched to a gene. CDR1 is given as SEHNR and CDR2 as FQNEAQ, both from the germline V gene (reference sequence). Library construction relied on RACE. The listed sequencing device is NextSeq 500. Library preparation attached unique molecular identifiers to individual cDNA molecules for quantitative, reproducible TCR counting. From each blood RNA sample, both TCR alpha and TCR beta chains were sequenced. Regarding the original processing steps: Samples had a median of about 96,000 TCRs, with a range from about 23,224 to 690,600. The Decombinator software suite was used to annotate the V, J and CDR3 of the TCR reads. For the PS versus PT1 abundance plots, all samples were subsampled to the same number of TCRs (28,000). Expanded TCRs were defined as absent before sensitization and observed at least eight times at the 2-week time point. TCRdb ran its own pipeline on the public reads, namely fastp trimming at Q25 and MiXCR clone calling, and kept in-frame beta chains. Under each unique CDR3 protein, matching rows form one entry showing the most common genes and DNA. The V and J calls here are based on TCRdb, not the publication. In all, the sample holds roughly 100,000 distinct CDR3 sequences, and 9.3% of those were seen once. The ten largest clones add up to just over 2% of the sample.

Taken with the paper, the label for time point translates to: patch test 2, 6 weeks after DPC sensitization. Interpreted using the paper, the treatment or condition label stands for: therapeutic diphenylcyclopropenone sensitization with weekly scalp DPC. Blood at each patch-test visit was drawn before the patch test was applied. Patients were considered eligible if aged 18 to 70, diagnosed with alopecia and deemed suitable for DPC therapy, and patients were excluded if pregnant. Total RNA was isolated from unfractionated whole blood collected in Tempus Blood RNA tubes. The sample consisted of whole blood, taken in connection with sensitization to the hapten diphenylcyclopropenone (DPC). In this chain, TRBV7-9 is recombined with TRBJ2-5; 9 junctional bases match TRBD2. This receptor was obtained from a woman aged 40 to 49 with alopecia areata. Some clones in this sample may be carry-over from other donors' samples. CDR3 loop: CASSPGLAETQYF. The nucleotide sequence is TGTGCCAGCAGCCCGGGACTAGCCGAGACCCAGTACTTC.